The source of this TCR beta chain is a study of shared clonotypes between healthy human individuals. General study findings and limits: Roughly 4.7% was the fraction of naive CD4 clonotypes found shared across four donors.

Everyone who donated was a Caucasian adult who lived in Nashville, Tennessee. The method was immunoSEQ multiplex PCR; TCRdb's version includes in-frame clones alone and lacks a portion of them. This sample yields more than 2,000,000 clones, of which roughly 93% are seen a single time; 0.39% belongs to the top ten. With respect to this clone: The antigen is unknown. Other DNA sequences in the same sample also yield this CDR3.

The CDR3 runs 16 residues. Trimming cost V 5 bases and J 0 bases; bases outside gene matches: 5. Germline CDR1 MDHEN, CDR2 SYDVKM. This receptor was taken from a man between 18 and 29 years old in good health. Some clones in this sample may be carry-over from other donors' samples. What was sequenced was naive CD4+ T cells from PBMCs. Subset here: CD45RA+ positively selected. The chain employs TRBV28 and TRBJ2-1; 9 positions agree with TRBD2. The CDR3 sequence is CASSLAGTSSYNEQFF. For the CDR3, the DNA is TGTGCCAGCAGTCTAGCGGGAACAAGCTCCTACAATGAGCAGTTCTTC.